This T cell receptor (beta chain) stems from a study of early T cells in non-severe SARS-CoV-2 infection. About the research overall: Sequencing input comprised bulk RNA from unsorted whole blood; chain pairing was not available.

Points on this clonotype: Its cognate antigen is unknown.

Between the trimmed V and J ends, which lost 8 bases and 4 bases, there was a span of 8 bases. Germline CDR1 reads MNHEY; CDR2 reads SVGEGT. CDR3 size: 11 residues. Study observations and caveats: VDJdb matches were skewed toward anti-spike CD8 T cell responses.

Tagging with unique molecular identifiers was applied to individual cDNA molecules. TCRdb processed the 5' RACE reads anew with MiXCR; each CDR3 protein has one entry. The data contain around 52,000 distinct CDR3 sequences, around 12% of them seen just once; the ten biggest clones take up 2.9%. This chain links TRBV6-2 or TRBV6-3 with TRBJ1-2, with D perhaps matching TRBD1 (6 bases). Sequencing was carried out using whole blood. This receptor was obtained from an adult who was a healthcare worker with PCR-confirmed SARS-CoV-2 infection or an uninfected control (not recorded which). The CDR3 DNA sequence: TGTGCCAGCGCGACAGGCTATGGCTACACCTTC. Protein sequence: CASATGYGYTF.